This T cell receptor (beta chain) was recovered during a study of blood T cells in healthy people across ages. This CDR3 contains 15 residues. Trimming shortened V by 6 bases and J by 1 base, and 16 bases separated the two germline ends. CDR1 is SGHRS, CDR2 YFSETQ, per germline. Study-wide findings and caveats: PBMCs went unsorted, and a conclusive naive versus antigen-experienced comparison was therefore prevented.

About this clonotype: The antigen remains undetermined.

Using a J-beta primer mix together with a sample-barcoded 5' primer, a second PCR was run for 7 to 11 cycles. Each cDNA molecule carried a tag from a template-switch adaptor that contained 12 random nucleotides. TCRdb re-called the 5' RACE reads with MiXCR, one entry per CDR3 protein. The data contain 500,000 to 600,000 distinct CDR3 sequences, roughly 28% of them seen just once; the ten biggest clones take up about a fifth. The specimen sequenced was blood. This chain joins TRBV5-1 and TRBJ2-5, with a tentative D call TRBD2 (6 bases). The origin of this receptor is a woman aged 70-85 years in good health. CDR3 coding DNA: TGCGCCAGCACTTTAGGCGGGACGGGCCAAGAGACCCAGTACTTC. Translated: CASTLGGTGQETQYF.